These 19 T cell receptor beta chains were all obtained from the same sample, sequenced in a study of OX40 agonist ivuxolimab in advanced cancers. Some clones are missing from TCRdb's copy, which holds only in-frame ones; the method was immunoSEQ multiplex PCR. The sample has fewer than 55,000 clones, around 84% seen once. This sample comprised CD4+ or CD8+ T cells sorted from blood, obtained in a trial of the OX40 agonist ivuxolimab. These receptors came from an adult with an advanced solid tumor such as melanoma, head and neck, liver or kidney cancer.

This sequence joins TRBV28 and TRBJ1-3; tentatively, D is TRBD1 (5 bases). The CDR3 has 16 residues. Trimming pared 3 bases from V and 10 bases from J, leaving 22 bases between. The germline V gene encodes CDR1 MDHEN and CDR2 SYDVKM. The CDR3 here is CASSFARYSGGGTIYF. The CDR3 DNA reads as TGTGCCAGCAGTTTTGCAAGGTACAGCGGCGGGGGGACCATATATTTT.

The rearrangement links TRBV6-1 to TRBJ2-7, with D perhaps being TRBD1 or TRBD2 (5 bases each). V was pared by 4 bases and J by 5 bases, with 18 bases between. The CDR3 contains 15 residues. Germline CDR1 MNHNS, CDR2 SASEGT. The CDR3: CASSGLQPGTDEQYF. The CDR3 DNA reads as TGTGCCAGCAGTGGGCTTCAACCGGGGACGGACGAGCAGTACTTC.

The rearrangement links TRBV10-3 to TRBJ1-1, with 7 bases lining up with TRBD1. There are 18 residues in the CDR3. J was trimmed by 1 base and V by 2 bases; bases with no gene match: 13. From germline, CDR1 is ENHRY and CDR2 SYGVKD. The CDR3 DNA reads TGTGCCATCAGTGAGATAGGGACAGCGAAAAAACAGAACACTGAAGCTTTCTTT. The encoded protein is CAISEIGTAKKQNTEAFF.

This clone appeared a few times. This chain uses TRBV15 with TRBJ1-2; D is undetermined. Germline CDR1 reads LNHNV; CDR2 reads YYDKDF (reference sequence). Trimming shortened V by 1 base and J by 0 bases, and 18 bases separated the two germline ends. The CDR3 sequence is 18 residues long. The CDR3 here is CATSRGRAAREANYGYTF. The CDR3 DNA sequence: TGTGCCACCAGCAGAGGTAGGGCGGCACGGGAAGCTAACTATGGCTACACCTTC.

The V gene is TRBV19, the J gene TRBJ2-7; a weak D match, TRBD1 (6 bases). Germline assignment: CDR1 LNHDA and CDR2 SQIVND (reference sequence). The CDR3 is 13 amino acids. V was cut by 5 bases and J by 3 bases, with 11 bases left in between. The CDR3 spells CASSPGQLYEQYF. CDR3 DNA sequence: TGTGCCAGTAGTCCCGGACAGCTCTACGAGCAGTACTTC.

This chain joins TRBV5-6 and TRBJ1-3; D gene unclear. V was shortened by 4 bases and J by 0 bases, with 11 bases between the two germline ends. The CDR3 spans 15 residues. Germline CDR1 SGHDT, CDR2 YYEEEE. This chain's CDR3 is CASSGELLSGNTIYF. The DNA for the CDR3 is TGTGCCAGCAGCGGGGAGCTACTCTCTGGAAACACCATATATTTT. Full variable domain (remainder filled in from reference TRBV5-6 and TRBJ1-3): DAGVTQSPTHLIKTRGQQVTLRCSPKSGHDTVSWYQQALGQGPQFIFQYYEEEERQRGNFPDRFSGHQFPNYSSELNVNALLLGDSALYLCASSGELLSGNTIYFGEGSWLTVV.

In this sample, this clone turned up a few times. The chain uses TRBV27 and TRBJ2-2, with 12 bases matching TRBD1. This CDR3 comprises 17 residues. Germline values: CDR1 MNHEY, CDR2 SMNVEV (reference sequence). With 2 bases clipped from V and 6 bases from J, the junction kept 7 bases outside the gene matches. CDR3 residues: CASSLVSGQGAAGELFF. Here the CDR3 DNA reads TGTGCCAGCAGTTTAGTGTCGGGACAGGGGGCAGCCGGGGAGCTGTTTTTT.

The V gene is TRBV4-2, the J gene TRBJ2-7; tentatively, D is TRBD2 (6 bases). Trimming pared 4 bases from V and 1 base from J, leaving 11 bases between. Germline lookup yields CDR1 LGHNA and CDR2 YNFKEQ. The CDR3 consists of 14 residues. The CDR3 bases are TGTGCCAGCAGCCTAGGTAGCGGATCCTACGAGCAGTACTTC. Protein product: CASSLGSGSYEQYF.

The chain links TRBV11-2 to TRBJ2-7; 9 bases are shared with TRBD2. Germline CDR1 SGHAT, CDR2 FQNNGV. CDR3 length: 17 amino acids. The V segment lost 0 bases and the J segment 2 bases; nucleotides outside the gene matches: 8. The CDR3 DNA is TGTGCCAGCAGCTTAGAATCTAGCGGGATGTCAACCTACGAGCAGTACTTC. Translating it yields CASSLESSGMSTYEQYF.

This sequence joins TRBV28 and TRBJ1-1, with 9 bases fitting TRBD1. Trimming took 5 bases from V and 1 from J; bases not matched to a gene: 8. CDR1 MDHEN and CDR2 SYDVKM come from the germline V gene. CDR3 length: 16 residues. CDR3 sequence: CASSLRTGATNTEAFF. Written as DNA, the CDR3 is TGTGCCAGCAGTCTGAGGACAGGGGCGACGAACACTGAAGCTTTCTTT.

The rearrangement joins TRBV7-9 to TRBJ2-7, with D unclear. Germline V CDR1 and CDR2: SEHNR, FQNEAQ (reference sequence). This CDR3 is built from 14 residues. The germline V and J ends were trimmed by 1 base and 3 bases, with 10 bases remaining between them. The CDR3, as DNA: TGTGCCAGCAGCTTAGGGCCTTTAAACTACGAGCAGTACTTC. This encodes CASSLGPLNYEQYF.

This clone was detected once. This sample also contains other DNA sequences that code for the same CDR3. The chain joins TRBV7-9 to TRBJ2-7; no clear D gene. Germline CDR1 and CDR2: SEHNR and FQNEAQ (reference sequence). The germline V and J ends were trimmed by 1 base and 4 bases, with 5 bases remaining between them. The CDR3 length is 12 residues. CDR3 coding DNA: TGTGCCAGCAGCTTAGTACGGTACGAGCAGTACTTC. The encoded protein is CASSLVRYEQYF. The variable domain in full, with the rest retrieved from reference TRBV7-9 and TRBJ2-7, is DTGVSQNPRHKITKRGQNVTFRCDPISEHNRLYWYRQTLGQGPEFLTYFQNEAQLEKSRLLSDRFSAERPKGSFSTLEIQRTEQGDSAMYLCASSLVRYEQYFGPGTRLTVT.

V is TRBV28 and J is TRBJ1-2; tentatively, D is TRBD1 (5 bases). The germline CDR1 and CDR2 sequences are MDHEN and SYDVKM. The CDR3 extends over 13 amino acids. V was pared by 2 bases and J by 7 bases, with 11 bases between. The CDR3 here is CASSLTGASGYTF. The CDR3 DNA follows: TGTGCCAGCAGTTTAACAGGAGCTAGTGGCTACACCTTC.

This clone was observed once. CDR3 loop: CASSLTGNQPQHF. The DNA for the CDR3 is TGTGCCAGCAGCTTGACGGGCAATCAGCCCCAGCATTTT. The chain joins TRBV5-8 to TRBJ1-5; D call uncertain. The CDR3 contains 13 residues. Deletions cut 1 base from V and 2 bases from J, with 4 bases between. The germline V gene encodes CDR1 SGHTS and CDR2 YDEGEE.

The rearrangement joins TRBV27 to TRBJ1-1, with no clear D. V lost 3 bases, J lost 6 bases, and 20 bases lay in between. This CDR3 is 16 amino acids long. Looked up from germline, CDR1 is MNHEY and CDR2 is SMNVEV (reference sequence). The CDR3 is CASSFVGSMNIAEAFF. CDR3 nucleotides: TGTGCCAGCAGTTTTGTCGGCTCGATGAACATCGCTGAAGCTTTCTTT.

The chain is built from TRBV6-5 and TRBJ1-1; D unclear. Per the germline V gene, CDR1 is MNHEY and CDR2 is SVGAGI. The CDR3 consists of 14 residues. Trimming pared 2 bases from V and 2 bases from J, leaving 9 bases between. The CDR3 nucleotides are TGTGCCAGCAGTTACACCGACCCCAACACTGAAGCTTTCTTT. Amino acids: CASSYTDPNTEAFF.

V and J are TRBV10-2 and TRBJ1-1; perhaps TRBD1 as D (5 bases). The CDR3 length is 15 residues. V was cut by 0 bases and J by 7 bases, with 15 bases left in between. Per the germline V gene, CDR1 is WSHSY and CDR2 is SAAADI. CDR3 in DNA: TGCGCCAGCAGTGAGTCGAACCAGGGATGGGGTGAAGCTTTCTTT. It specifies CASSESNQGWGEAFF.

The table lists this clone with many counts. This chain uses TRBV11-2 with TRBJ2-1; D unresolved. This CDR3 is 14 amino acids long. Trimming shortened V by 6 bases and J by 0 bases, and 9 bases separated the two germline ends. Germline CDR1 SGHAT, CDR2 FQNNGV. The CDR3 DNA reads as TGTGCCAGCAGTCCCTTTTTCTCCTACAATGAGCAGTTCTTC. Amino acids: CASSPFFSYNEQFF.

The V and J genes are TRBV5-4 and TRBJ1-1, with TRBD1 matching over 10 bases. V shed 3 bases, J shed 0 bases, and the junction held 8 bases outside the gene matches. The CDR3 spans 17 residues. CDR1 and CDR2 from the germline V gene are SGHNT and YYREEE (reference sequence). The DNA of the CDR3 is TGTGCCAGCAGCTGGGACAGGGGATTACCAATGAACACTGAAGCTTTCTTT. Encoded protein: CASSWDRGLPMNTEAFF. Filled out from reference TRBV5-4 and TRBJ1-1, the complete variable domain reads ETGVTQSPTHLIKTRGQQVTLRCSSQSGHNTVSWYQQALGQGPQFIFQYYREEENGRGNFPPRFSGLQFPNYSSELNVNALELDDSALYLCASSWDRGLPMNTEAFFGQGTRLTVV.